A single T cell receptor (beta chain) is shown here with its context. The antigen remains undetermined. The data derive from a study of T cell responses to AZD1222 COVID-19 vaccine. The study's findings and limits: Most donors were white British and more were female, and clonal diversity was possibly underestimated.

Germline lookup yields CDR1 LGHDT and CDR2 YNNKEL (reference sequence). The CDR3 runs 17 residues. The V segment lost 4 bases and the J segment 7 bases; nucleotides outside the gene matches: 12. Sequencing was performed with immunoSEQ multiplex PCR; in TCRdb, only in-frame clones are kept and a portion is missing. The sample consists of tens of thousands of clones, 88% of them appearing once. This specimen was peripheral blood, taken 28 days after the second AZD1222 dose. The clonotype was recovered from an adult who received the AZD1222 COVID-19 vaccine. The chain couples TRBV3-1 (or the pseudogene TRBV3-2) to TRBJ2-2; 10 bases align to TRBD1. CDR3 sequence: CASSPRTGGLTSGELFF. The CDR3 region has the DNA TGTGCCAGCAGCCCAAGGACAGGGGGGTTGACAAGCGGGGAGCTGTTTTTT.